This TCR beta chain was sequenced for a study of shared clonotypes between healthy human individuals. V was pared by 3 bases and J by 4 bases, with 2 bases of the junction left unmatched. Germline V gene lookup returns CDR1 MNHEY and CDR2 SMNVEV (reference sequence). The CDR3 covers 14 residues. Approximately 220 ng DNA, about 28,000 T cell genomes, went into each sorted-subset replicate PCR. This table comes from immunoSEQ multiplex PCR, and its TCRdb copy is limited to in-frame clones, with some not included. The table shows roughly 1,100,000 clones, with around 75% occurring only once. Concerning this clone: The antigen remains undetermined.

Within Nashville, Tennessee resided all donors, each a Caucasian adult. Whole-study findings and limits: Unshared clonotypes carried lower generation probabilities than those common to all four donors.

Specimen: memory CD4+ T cells sorted from blood. Subset in this sample: CD45RA-negative fraction. This clonotype originated in a man younger than 30 in good health. V is TRBV27 and J is TRBJ1-2; 10 positions match TRBD1. The CDR3 region has the DNA TGTGCCAGCAGTTTGACAGGGGGCATCTATGGCTACACCTTC. This translates into CASSLTGGIYGYTF.